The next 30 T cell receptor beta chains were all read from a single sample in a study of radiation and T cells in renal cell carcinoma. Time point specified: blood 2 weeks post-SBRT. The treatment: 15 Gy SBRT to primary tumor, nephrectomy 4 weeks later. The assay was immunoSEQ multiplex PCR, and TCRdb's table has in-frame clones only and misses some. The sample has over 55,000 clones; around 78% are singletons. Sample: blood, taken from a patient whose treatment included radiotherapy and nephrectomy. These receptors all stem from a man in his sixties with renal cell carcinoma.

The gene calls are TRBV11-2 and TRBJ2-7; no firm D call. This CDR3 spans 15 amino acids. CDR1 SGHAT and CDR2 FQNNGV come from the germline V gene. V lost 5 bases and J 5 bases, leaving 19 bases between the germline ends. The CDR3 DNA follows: TGTGCCAGCAGCCGCCTCGGTGGCAGGAACGACGAGCAGTACGTC. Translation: CASSRLGGRNDEQYV.

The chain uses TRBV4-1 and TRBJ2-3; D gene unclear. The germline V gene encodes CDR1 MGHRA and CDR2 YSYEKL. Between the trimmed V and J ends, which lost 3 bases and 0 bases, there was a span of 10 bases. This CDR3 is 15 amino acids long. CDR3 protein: CASSHLQDSTDTQYF. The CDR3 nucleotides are TGCGCCAGCAGCCACCTACAAGATAGCACAGATACGCAGTATTTT.

The CDR3 DNA reads as TGCGCCAGCAGCTTGGACCCAGGCACAGATACGCAGTATTTT. Its translation: CASSLDPGTDTQYF. The rearrangement joins TRBV5-1 to TRBJ2-3; unclear D gene. The CDR3 totals 14 residues. CDR1 and CDR2 from the germline V gene are SGHRS and YFSETQ. Between the trimmed V and J ends, which lost 0 bases and 1 base, there was a span of 6 bases.

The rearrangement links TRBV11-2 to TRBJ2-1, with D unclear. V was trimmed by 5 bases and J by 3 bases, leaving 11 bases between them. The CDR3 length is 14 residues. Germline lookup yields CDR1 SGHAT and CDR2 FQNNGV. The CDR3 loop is CASSHLVNYNEQFF. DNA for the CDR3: TGTGCCAGCAGCCACCTAGTGAACTACAATGAGCAGTTCTTC. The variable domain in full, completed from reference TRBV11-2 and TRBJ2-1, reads EAGVAQSPRYKIIEKRQSVAFWCNPISGHATLYWYQQILGQGPKLLIQFQNNGVVDDSQLPKDRFSAERLKGVDSTLKIQPAKLEDSAVYLCASSHLVNYNEQFFGPGTRLTVL.

This CDR3 reads CASSPPGTGTEAFF. The CDR3 DNA reads as TGTGCCAGCAGTCCCCCTGGGACGGGCACTGAAGCTTTCTTT. The chain recombines TRBV6-5 with TRBJ1-1; TRBD1 is a possible D gene (5 bases). Germline CDR1 is MNHEY and CDR2 is SVGAGI. The CDR3 is made up of 14 amino acids. V was shortened by 5 bases and J by 4 bases, with 14 bases between the two germline ends.

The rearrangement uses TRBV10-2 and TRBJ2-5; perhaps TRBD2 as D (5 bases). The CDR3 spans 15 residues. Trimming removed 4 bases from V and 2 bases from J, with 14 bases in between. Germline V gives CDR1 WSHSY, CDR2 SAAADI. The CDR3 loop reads CASSGGAEQQETQYF. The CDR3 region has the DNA TGCGCCAGCAGTGGAGGAGCGGAACAACAAGAGACCCAGTACTTC.

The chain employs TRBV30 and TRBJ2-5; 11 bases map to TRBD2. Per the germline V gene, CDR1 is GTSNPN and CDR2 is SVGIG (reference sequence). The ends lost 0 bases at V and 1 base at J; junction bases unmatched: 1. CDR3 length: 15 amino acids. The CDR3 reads CAWSVLAGAQETQYF. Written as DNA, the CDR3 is TGTGCCTGGAGTGTACTAGCGGGGGCCCAAGAGACCCAGTACTTC.

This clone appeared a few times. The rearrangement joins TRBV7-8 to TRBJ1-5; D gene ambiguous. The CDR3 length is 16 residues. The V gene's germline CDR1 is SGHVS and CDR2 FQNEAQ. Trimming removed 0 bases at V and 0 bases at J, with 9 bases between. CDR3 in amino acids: CASSLARHLSNQPQHF. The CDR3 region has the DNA TGTGCCAGCAGCTTAGCTCGACACCTTAGCAATCAGCCCCAGCATTTT.

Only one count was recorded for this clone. The CDR3 reads CAWRSQGASTEAFF. The CDR3 DNA reads TGTGCCTGGAGATCTCAAGGGGCTAGCACTGAAGCTTTCTTT. The chain links TRBV30 to TRBJ1-1, with D perhaps TRBD1 (5 bases). The CDR3 contains 14 residues. Trimming removed 3 bases from V and 4 bases from J, with 15 bases in between. Germline V gives CDR1 GTSNPN, CDR2 SVGIG (reference sequence).

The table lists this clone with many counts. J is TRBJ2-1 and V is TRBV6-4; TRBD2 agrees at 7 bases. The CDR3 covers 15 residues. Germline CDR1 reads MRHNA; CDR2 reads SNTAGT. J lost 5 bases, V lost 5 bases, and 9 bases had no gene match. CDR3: CASSTGTGGNNEQFF. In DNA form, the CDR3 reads TGTGCCAGCAGTACCGGGACGGGGGGAAACAATGAGCAGTTCTTC.

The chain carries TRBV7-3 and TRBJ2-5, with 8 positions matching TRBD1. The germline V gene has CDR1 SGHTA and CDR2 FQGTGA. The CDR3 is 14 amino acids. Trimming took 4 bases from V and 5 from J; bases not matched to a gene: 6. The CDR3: CASSSSGGYETQYF. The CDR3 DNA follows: TGTGCCAGCAGCTCGTCAGGGGGCTATGAGACCCAGTACTTC. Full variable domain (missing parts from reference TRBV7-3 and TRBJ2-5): GAGVSQTPSNKVTEKGKYVELRCDPISGHTALYWYRQSLGQGPEFLIYFQGTGAADDSGLPNDRFFAVRPEGSVSTLKIQRTERGDSAVYLCASSSSGGYETQYFGPGTRLLVL.

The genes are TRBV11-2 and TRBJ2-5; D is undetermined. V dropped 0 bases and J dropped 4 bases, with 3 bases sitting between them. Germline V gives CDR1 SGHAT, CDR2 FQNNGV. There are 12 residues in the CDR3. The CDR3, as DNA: TGTGCCAGCAGCTTAGAGCGAGAGACCCAGTACTTC. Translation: CASSLERETQYF.

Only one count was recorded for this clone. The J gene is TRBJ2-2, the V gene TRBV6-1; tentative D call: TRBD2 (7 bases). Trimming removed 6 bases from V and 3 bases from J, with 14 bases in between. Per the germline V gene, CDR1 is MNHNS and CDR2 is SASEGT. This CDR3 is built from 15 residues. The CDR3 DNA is TGTGCCAGCAGCTGGCGAGGGGGGGACACCGGGGAGCTGTTTTTT. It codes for CASSWRGGDTGELFF.

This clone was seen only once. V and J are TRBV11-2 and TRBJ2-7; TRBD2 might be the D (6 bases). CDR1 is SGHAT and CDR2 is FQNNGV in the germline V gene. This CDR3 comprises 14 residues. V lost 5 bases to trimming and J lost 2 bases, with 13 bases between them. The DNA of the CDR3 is TGTGCCAGCAGCCTGGGGGGAAATCCCTACGAGCAGTACTTC. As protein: CASSLGGNPYEQYF.

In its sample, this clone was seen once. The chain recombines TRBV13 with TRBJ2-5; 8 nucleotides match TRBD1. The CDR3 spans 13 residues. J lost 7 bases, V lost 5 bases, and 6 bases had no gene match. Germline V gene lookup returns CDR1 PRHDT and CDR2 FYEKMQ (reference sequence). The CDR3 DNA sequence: TGTGCCAGCAGCCAAGGGACAGGAGGGACCCAGTACTTC. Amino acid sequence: CASSQGTGGTQYF.

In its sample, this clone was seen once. CDR3 sequence reads: CASSGTGVFTEAFF. The CDR3 DNA follows: TGTGCCAGTTCAGGGACAGGGGTTTTCACTGAAGCTTTCTTT. The gene calls are TRBV19 and TRBJ1-1; 10 bases are shared with TRBD1. CDR3 length: 14 amino acids. The germline gives CDR1 LNHDA, CDR2 SQIVND (reference sequence). V dropped 8 bases and J dropped 4; count of bases not matched to a gene: 7.

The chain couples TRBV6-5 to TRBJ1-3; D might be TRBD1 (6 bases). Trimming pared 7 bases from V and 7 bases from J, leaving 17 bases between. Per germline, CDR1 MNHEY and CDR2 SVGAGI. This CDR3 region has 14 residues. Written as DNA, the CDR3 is TGTGCCAGCATTGCTTGGGGGCAGGGTAACACCATATATTTT. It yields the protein CASIAWGQGNTIYF.

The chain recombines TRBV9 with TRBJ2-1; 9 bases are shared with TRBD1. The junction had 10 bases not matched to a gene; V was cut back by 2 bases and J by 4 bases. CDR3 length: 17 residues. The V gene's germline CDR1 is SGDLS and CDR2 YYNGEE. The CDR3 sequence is CASSVSIQGASYNEQFF. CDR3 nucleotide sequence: TGTGCCAGCAGCGTTAGTATACAGGGGGCCTCTTACAATGAGCAGTTCTTC.

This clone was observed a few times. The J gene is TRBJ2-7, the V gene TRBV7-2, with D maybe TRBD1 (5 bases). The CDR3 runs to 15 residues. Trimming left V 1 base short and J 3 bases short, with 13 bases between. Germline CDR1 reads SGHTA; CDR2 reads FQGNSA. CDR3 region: CASSLEGLLVYEQYF. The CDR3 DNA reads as TGTGCCAGCAGCTTAGAGGGGTTACTTGTCTACGAGCAGTACTTC.

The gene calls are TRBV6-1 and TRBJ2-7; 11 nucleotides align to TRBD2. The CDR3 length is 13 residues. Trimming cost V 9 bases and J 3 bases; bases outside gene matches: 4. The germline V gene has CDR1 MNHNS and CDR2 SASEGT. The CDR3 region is CASLAGGGYEQYV. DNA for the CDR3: TGTGCCAGTTTAGCGGGAGGGGGCTACGAGCAGTACGTC.

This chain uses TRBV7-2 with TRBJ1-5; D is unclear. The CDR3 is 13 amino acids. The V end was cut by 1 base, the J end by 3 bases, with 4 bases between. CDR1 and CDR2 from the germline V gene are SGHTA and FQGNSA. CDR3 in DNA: TGTGCCAGCAGCTTAGGAAACAATCAGCCCCAGCATTTT. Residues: CASSLGNNQPQHF.

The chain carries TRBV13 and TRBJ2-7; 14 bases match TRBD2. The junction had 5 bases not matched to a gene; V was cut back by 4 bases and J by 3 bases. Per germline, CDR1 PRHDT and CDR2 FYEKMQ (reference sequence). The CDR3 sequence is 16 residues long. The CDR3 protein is CASSYRLAGGFYEQYV. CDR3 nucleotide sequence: TGTGCCAGCAGCTACCGACTAGCGGGAGGGTTCTACGAGCAGTACGTC.

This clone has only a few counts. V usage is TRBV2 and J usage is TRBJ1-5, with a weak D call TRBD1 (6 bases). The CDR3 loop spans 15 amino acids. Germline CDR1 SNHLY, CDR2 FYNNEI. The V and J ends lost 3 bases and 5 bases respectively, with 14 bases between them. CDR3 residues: CASSDFGGAHQPQHF. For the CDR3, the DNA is TGTGCCAGCAGTGATTTCGGGGGGGCGCATCAGCCCCAGCATTTT.

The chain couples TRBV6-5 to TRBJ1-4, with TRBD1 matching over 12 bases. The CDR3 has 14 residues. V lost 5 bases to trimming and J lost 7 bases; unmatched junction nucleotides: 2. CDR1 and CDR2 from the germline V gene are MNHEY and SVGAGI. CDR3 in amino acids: CASSRDRGREKLFF. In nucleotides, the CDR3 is TGTGCCAGCAGTAGGGACAGGGGGCGTGAAAAACTGTTTTTT.

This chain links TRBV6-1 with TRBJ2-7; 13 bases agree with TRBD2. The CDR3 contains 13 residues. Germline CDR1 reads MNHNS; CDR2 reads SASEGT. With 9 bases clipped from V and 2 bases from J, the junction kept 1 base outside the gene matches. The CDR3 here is CASGTSGTYEQYV. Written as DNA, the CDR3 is TGTGCCAGTGGGACTAGCGGGACCTACGAGCAGTACGTC.

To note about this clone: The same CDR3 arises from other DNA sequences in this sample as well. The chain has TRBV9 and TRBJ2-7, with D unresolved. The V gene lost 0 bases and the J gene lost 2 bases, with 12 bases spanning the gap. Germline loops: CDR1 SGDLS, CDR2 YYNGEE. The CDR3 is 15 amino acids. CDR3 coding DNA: TGTGCCAGCAGCGTAGGTGGTACCTCCGCCTACGAGCAGTACTTC. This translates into CASSVGGTSAYEQYF. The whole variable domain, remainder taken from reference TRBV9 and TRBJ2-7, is DSGVTQTPKHLITATGQRVTLRCSPRSGDLSVYWYQQSLDQGLQFLIQYYNGEERAKGNILERFSAQQFPDLHSELNLSSLELGDSALYFCASSVGGTSAYEQYFGPGTRLTVT.

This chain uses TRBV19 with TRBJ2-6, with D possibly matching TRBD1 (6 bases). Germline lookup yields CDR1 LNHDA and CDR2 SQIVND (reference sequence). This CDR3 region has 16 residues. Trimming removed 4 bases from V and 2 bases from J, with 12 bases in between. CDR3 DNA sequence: TGTGCCAGTAGTAGGGGGCGAGACGCTGGGGCCAACGTCCTGACTTTC. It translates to CASSRGRDAGANVLTF.

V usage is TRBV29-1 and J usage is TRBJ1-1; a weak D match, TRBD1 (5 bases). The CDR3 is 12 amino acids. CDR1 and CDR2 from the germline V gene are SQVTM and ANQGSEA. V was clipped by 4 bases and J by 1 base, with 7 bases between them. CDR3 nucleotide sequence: TGCAGCGTTGTGGGGGGGAACACTGAAGCTTTCTTT. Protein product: CSVVGGNTEAFF.

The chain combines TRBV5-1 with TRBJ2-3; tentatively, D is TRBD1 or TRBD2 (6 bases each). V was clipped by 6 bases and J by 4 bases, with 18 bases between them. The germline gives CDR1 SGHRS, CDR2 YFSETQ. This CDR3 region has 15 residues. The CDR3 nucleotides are TGCGCCAGCACCCTTAGGGGGGCTGTTTCAGATACGCAGTATTTT. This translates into CASTLRGAVSDTQYF.

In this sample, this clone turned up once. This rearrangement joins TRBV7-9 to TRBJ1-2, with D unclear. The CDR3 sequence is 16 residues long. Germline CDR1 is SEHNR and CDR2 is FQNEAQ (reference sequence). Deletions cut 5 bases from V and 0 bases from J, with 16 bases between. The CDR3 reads CASSPDMAGANYGYTF. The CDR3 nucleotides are TGTGCCAGCAGCCCCGATATGGCGGGAGCTAACTATGGCTACACCTTC.